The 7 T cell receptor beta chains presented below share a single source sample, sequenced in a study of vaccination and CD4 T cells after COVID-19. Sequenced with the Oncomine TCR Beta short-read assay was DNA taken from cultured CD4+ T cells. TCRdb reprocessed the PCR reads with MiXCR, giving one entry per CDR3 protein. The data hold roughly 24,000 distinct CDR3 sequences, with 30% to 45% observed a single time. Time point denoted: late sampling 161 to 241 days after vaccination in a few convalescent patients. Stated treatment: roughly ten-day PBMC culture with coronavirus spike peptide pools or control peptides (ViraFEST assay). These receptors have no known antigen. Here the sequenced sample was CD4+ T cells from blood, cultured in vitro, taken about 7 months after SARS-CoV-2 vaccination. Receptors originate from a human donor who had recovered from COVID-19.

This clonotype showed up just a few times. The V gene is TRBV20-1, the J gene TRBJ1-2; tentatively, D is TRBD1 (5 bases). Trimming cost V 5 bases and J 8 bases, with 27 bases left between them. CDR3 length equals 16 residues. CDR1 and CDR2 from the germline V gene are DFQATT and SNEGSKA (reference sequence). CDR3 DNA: TGCAGTGCTCAAAACTTGGGGCCCATAAGGTCGAGCGGCTACACCTTC. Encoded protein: CSAQNLGPIRSSGYTF.

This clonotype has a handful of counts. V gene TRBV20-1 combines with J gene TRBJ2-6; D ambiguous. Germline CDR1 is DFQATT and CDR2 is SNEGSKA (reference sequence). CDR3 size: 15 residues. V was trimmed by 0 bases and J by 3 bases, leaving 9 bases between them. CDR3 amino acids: CSAREMGNGANVLTF. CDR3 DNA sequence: TGCAGTGCTAGAGAAATGGGGAATGGGGCCAACGTCCTGACTTTC.

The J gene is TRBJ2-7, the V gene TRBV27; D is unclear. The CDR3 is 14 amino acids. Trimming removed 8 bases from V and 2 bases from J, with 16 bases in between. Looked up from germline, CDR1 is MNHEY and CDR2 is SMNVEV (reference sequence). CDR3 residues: CASGPSVIPYEQYF. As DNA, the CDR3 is TGTGCCAGCGGTCCCTCAGTAATCCCCTACGAGCAGTACTTC.

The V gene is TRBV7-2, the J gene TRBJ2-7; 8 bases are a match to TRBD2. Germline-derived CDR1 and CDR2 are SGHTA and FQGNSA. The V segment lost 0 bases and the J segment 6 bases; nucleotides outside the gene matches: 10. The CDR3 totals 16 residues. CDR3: CASSLASREVRPEQYF. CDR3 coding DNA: TGTGCCAGCAGCTTAGCCTCGCGGGAGGTGCGGCCCGAGCAGTACTTC.

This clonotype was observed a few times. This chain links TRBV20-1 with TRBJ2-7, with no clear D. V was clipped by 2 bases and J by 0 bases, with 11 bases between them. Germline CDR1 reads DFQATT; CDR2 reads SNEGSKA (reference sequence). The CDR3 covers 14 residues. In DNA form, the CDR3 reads TGCAGTGCTAGACATATGACTGCCTCCTACGAGCAGTACTTC. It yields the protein CSARHMTASYEQYF.

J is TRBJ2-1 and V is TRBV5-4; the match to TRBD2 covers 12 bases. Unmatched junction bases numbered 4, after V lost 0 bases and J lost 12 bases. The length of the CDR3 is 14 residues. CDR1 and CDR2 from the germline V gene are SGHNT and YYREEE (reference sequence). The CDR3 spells CASSLGLAGEGQFF. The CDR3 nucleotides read TGTGCCAGCAGCTTGGGACTAGCGGGAGAGGGGCAGTTCTTC.

CDR3 nucleotides: TGTGCCAGCAGTCTACCGGGACAGGGGGCCTACGAGCAGTACTTC. The encoded protein is CASSLPGQGAYEQYF. The chain links TRBV28 to TRBJ2-7; the match to TRBD1 covers 11 bases. CDR1 MDHEN and CDR2 SYDVKM come from the germline V gene. V lost 5 bases to trimming and J lost 2 bases; unmatched junction nucleotides: 5. The CDR3 is 15 residues long.